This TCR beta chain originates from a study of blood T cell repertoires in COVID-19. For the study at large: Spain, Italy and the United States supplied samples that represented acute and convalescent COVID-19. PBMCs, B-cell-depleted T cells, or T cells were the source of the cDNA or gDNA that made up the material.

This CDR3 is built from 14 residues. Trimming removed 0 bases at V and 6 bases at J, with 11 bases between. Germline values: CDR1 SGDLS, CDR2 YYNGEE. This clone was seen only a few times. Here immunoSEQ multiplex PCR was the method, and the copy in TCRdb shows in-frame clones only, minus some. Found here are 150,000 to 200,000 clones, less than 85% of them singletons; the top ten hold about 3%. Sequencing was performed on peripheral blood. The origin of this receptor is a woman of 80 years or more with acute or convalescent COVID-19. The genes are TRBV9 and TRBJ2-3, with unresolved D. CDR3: CASSVEPRGDTQYF. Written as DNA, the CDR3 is TGTGCCAGCAGCGTAGAACCTCGAGGCGATACGCAGTATTTT.